Sequencing of this T cell receptor (beta chain) was carried out in a study of T cell responses to AZD1222 COVID-19 vaccine. Comment on this clone: What it binds is not known.

CDR1 and CDR2 from the germline V gene are SGHRS and YFSETQ. The junction had 5 bases not matched to a gene; V was cut back by 4 bases and J by 6 bases. The CDR3 loop spans 14 amino acids. Regarding the study as a whole: Possibly, clonal diversity was underestimated; donors were largely white British and included more females.

Generated by immunoSEQ multiplex PCR, the TCRdb table keeps only in-frame clones and is missing some. In the table there are some 160,000 clones, about 92% of which are singletons. Source: peripheral blood, taken on day 0 of AZD1222 vaccination. The chain recombines TRBV5-1 with TRBJ2-7; 12 bases are a match to TRBD1. The sequence was obtained from an adult in good health. CDR3 sequence reads: CASSTGQGASEQYF. The CDR3 bases are TGCGCCAGCAGCACGGGACAGGGGGCGAGCGAGCAGTACTTC.